The next 2 T cell receptor beta chains were all read from a single sample in a study of T cell changes during pregnancy in multiple sclerosis. Sequenced by immunoSEQ multiplex PCR; TCRdb stores in-frame clones only, minus some. The table lists about 110,000 clones, just under 95% of them singletons. The material was peripheral blood, obtained after pregnancy. Every receptor here comes from a female donor with multiple sclerosis, enrolled in a pregnancy study.

This clone turned up a few times. The rearrangement links TRBV6-5 to TRBJ2-2; D remains unclear. Between the trimmed V and J ends, which lost 5 bases and 6 bases, there was a span of 10 bases. The V gene's germline CDR1 is MNHEY and CDR2 SVGAGI. The CDR3 spans 13 residues. Here the CDR3 DNA reads TGTGCCAGCAGTCGCCGGAGTGCCGGGGAGCTGTTTTTT. It translates to CASSRRSAGELFF.

The rearrangement uses TRBV19 and TRBJ2-7; TRBD2 agrees at 7 bases. With 5 bases clipped from V and 3 bases from J, the junction kept 1 base outside the gene matches. In germline, CDR1 is LNHDA, CDR2 SQIVND (reference sequence). This CDR3 comprises 12 residues. In DNA form, the CDR3 reads TGTGCCAGTAGTCGGGGGGACTACGAGCAGTACTTC. Protein: CASSRGDYEQYF.